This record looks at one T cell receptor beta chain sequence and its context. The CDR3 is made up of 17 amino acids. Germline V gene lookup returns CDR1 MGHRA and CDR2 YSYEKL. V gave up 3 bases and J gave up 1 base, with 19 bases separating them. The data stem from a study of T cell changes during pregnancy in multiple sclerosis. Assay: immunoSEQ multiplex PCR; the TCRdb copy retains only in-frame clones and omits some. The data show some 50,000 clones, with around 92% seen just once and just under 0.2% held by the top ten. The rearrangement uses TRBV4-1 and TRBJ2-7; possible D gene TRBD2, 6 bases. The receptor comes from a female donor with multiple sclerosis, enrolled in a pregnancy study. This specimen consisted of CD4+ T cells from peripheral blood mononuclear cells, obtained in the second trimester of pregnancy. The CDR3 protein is CASSHPGTPPSSYEQYF. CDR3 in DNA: TGCGCCAGCAGCCACCCCGGGACTCCACCCTCTTCCTACGAGCAGTACTTC.